A single sample gave rise to the 21 T cell receptor beta chains below, sequenced in a study of T cell responses to AZD1222 COVID-19 vaccine. Generated by immunoSEQ multiplex PCR, the TCRdb table keeps only in-frame clones and is missing some. Of 100,000 to 150,000 clones listed, over 75% are singletons. The sequencing used peripheral blood, collected on day 0 of AZD1222 vaccination. The receptors shown here come from an adult in good health.

The J gene is TRBJ2-1, the V gene TRBV15; TRBD2 agrees at 8 bases. CDR1 LNHNV and CDR2 YYDKDF come from the germline V gene (reference sequence). The CDR3 length is 14 residues. V was pared by 8 bases and J by 7 bases, with 10 bases of the junction left unmatched. The CDR3 region has the DNA TGTGCCACCGGCCGAAGCGGGAGAGGTAATGAGCAGTTCTTC. Amino acids: CATGRSGRGNEQFF. The complete variable domain, with remaining parts taken from reference TRBV15 and TRBJ2-1, reads DAMVIQNPRYQVTQFGKPVTLSCSQTLNHNVMYWYQQKSSQAPKLLFHYYDKDFNNEADTPDNFQSRRPNTSFCFLDIRSPGLGDTAMYLCATGRSGRGNEQFFGPGTRLTVL.

The genes are TRBV2 and TRBJ2-3, with 7 bases identical to TRBD2. The CDR3 length is 16 residues. Looked up from germline, CDR1 is SNHLY and CDR2 is FYNNEI. V shed 3 bases and J 0 bases; nucleotides not matched to a gene: 6. The CDR3 DNA sequence: TGTGCCAGCAGTGATTCTAGCGGAGGTAGCACAGATACGCAGTATTTT. It translates to CASSDSSGGSTDTQYF.

The chain couples TRBV7-8 to TRBJ2-7; 9 nucleotides match TRBD1. Trimming at V came to 1 base and at J to 2 bases, leaving 0 bases not matched to a gene. This CDR3 is built from 14 residues. The germline V gene encodes CDR1 SGHVS and CDR2 FQNEAQ. The DNA of the CDR3 is TGTGCCAGCAGCTTAGGACAGGGGGCCTACGAGCAGTACTTC. Translating it yields CASSLGQGAYEQYF. Full variable domain (remainder filled in from reference TRBV7-8 and TRBJ2-7): GAGVSQSPRYKVAKRGQDVALRCDPISGHVSLFWYQQALGQGPEFLTYFQNEAQLDKSGLPSDRFFAERPEGSVSTLKIQRTQQEDSAVYLCASSLGQGAYEQYFGPGTRLTVT.

The V gene is TRBV2, the J gene TRBJ2-5, with D unresolved. V dropped 10 bases and J dropped 5 bases, with 14 bases sitting between them. CDR3 length: 12 amino acids. CDR1 is SNHLY and CDR2 is FYNNEI in the germline V gene. CDR3 coding DNA: TGTGCCACCGCTATGGTCGGGGAGACCCAGTACTTC. Its translation is CATAMVGETQYF.

The chain joins TRBV5-6 to TRBJ2-1, with 14 bases identical to TRBD2. V was pared by 4 bases and J by 6 bases, with 12 bases of the junction left unmatched. The CDR3 loop spans 18 amino acids. Germline V gives CDR1 SGHDT, CDR2 YYEEEE. In DNA form, the CDR3 reads TGTGCCAGCAGCGTTGGGACTAGCGGGAGAGTTTTCTCCAATGAGCAGTTCTTC. This gives the protein CASSVGTSGRVFSNEQFF.

This sequence joins TRBV9 and TRBJ2-1, with 11 positions matching TRBD2. CDR1 and CDR2 (germline): SGDLS, YYNGEE. V lost 3 bases, J lost 11 bases, and 7 bases stayed unmatched. CDR3 length: 14 amino acids. The CDR3 region has the DNA TGTGCCAGCAGCGGGACCTCGACTAGCGGGAAGCAGTTCTTC. It specifies CASSGTSTSGKQFF.

The chain joins TRBV27 to TRBJ2-5; D could derive from TRBD1 or TRBD2 (6 bases each). The CDR3 is 14 residues long. Germline CDR1 and CDR2: MNHEY and SMNVEV (reference sequence). The V end was cut by 3 bases, the J end by 5 bases, with 13 bases between. The CDR3 loop is CASSFRGGTETQYF. CDR3 bases: TGTGCCAGCAGTTTCCGAGGGGGGACCGAGACCCAGTACTTC.

The CDR3 is CASSIEGEANYGYTF. The DNA of the CDR3 is TGTGCCAGTAGTATAGAGGGGGAAGCTAACTATGGCTACACCTTC. The chain uses TRBV19 and TRBJ1-2, with D perhaps TRBD1 (5 bases). The V end was cut by 0 bases, the J end by 0 bases, with 8 bases between. Germline-derived CDR1 and CDR2 are LNHDA and SQIVND (reference sequence). The CDR3 is made up of 15 amino acids. Drawing the rest from reference TRBV19 and TRBJ1-2, the complete variable domain is DGGITQSPKYLFRKEGQNVTLSCEQNLNHDAMYWYRQDPGQGLRLIYYSQIVNDFQKGDIAEGYSVSREKKESFPLTVTSAQKNPTAFYLCASSIEGEANYGYTFGSGTRLTVV.

The chain recombines TRBV24-1 with TRBJ2-5, with TRBD2 identical over 10 bases. This CDR3 is 12 amino acids long. Germline CDR1 KGHDR, CDR2 SFDVKD. The V and J ends lost 10 bases and 4 bases, in that order; junction bases with no gene match: 2. As DNA, the CDR3 is TGTGCCACAGCGGGGGGGGCAGAGACCCAGTACTTC. Its protein is CATAGGAETQYF.

This clone was counted once. The chain joins TRBV27 to TRBJ2-1; D is perhaps TRBD2 (6 bases). V lost 2 bases and J lost 5, with 7 bases in between. The CDR3 length is 13 residues. Germline CDR1 and CDR2: MNHEY and SMNVEV (reference sequence). CDR3 sequence (DNA): TGTGCCAGCAGTTTAGGACTAAACAATGAGCAGTTCTTC. Amino acids: CASSLGLNNEQFF.

The count of this clone is one. This chain links TRBV29-1 with TRBJ2-1, with 10 bases identical to TRBD2. CDR1 is SQVTM and CDR2 is ANQGSEA in the germline V gene. Trimming took 5 bases from V and 1 from J; bases not matched to a gene: 5. This CDR3 has 15 amino acids. The chain's CDR3 is CSVMGTSESYNEQFF. The CDR3 DNA sequence: TGCAGCGTTATGGGGACTAGCGAGTCCTACAATGAGCAGTTCTTC.

The J gene is TRBJ2-7, the V gene TRBV18; 7 bases line up with TRBD1. CDR1 and CDR2 (germline): KGHSH, LQKENI. V shed 1 base, J shed 6 bases, and the junction held 6 bases outside the gene matches. The CDR3 covers 14 residues. The CDR3 here is CASSPLGGEGEQYF. CDR3 nucleotide sequence: TGTGCCAGCTCACCACTAGGGGGCGAGGGCGAGCAGTACTTC.

The rearrangement joins TRBV24-1 to TRBJ2-1; D not certain. Germline V lookup: CDR1 KGHDR, CDR2 SFDVKD. The CDR3 contains 16 residues. V dropped 0 bases and J dropped 1 base, with 9 bases sitting between them. The CDR3: CATSDLRTTSYNEQFF. The CDR3 coding sequence is TGTGCCACCAGTGATTTGAGAACTACATCCTACAATGAGCAGTTCTTC.

V gene TRBV18 combines with J gene TRBJ2-5, with D perhaps assigned TRBD1 or TRBD2 (5 bases each). Germline V gene data show CDR1 as KGHSH and CDR2 as LQKENI. The germline V and J ends were trimmed by 3 bases and 5 bases, with 13 bases remaining between them. CDR3 size: 14 residues. The CDR3 nucleotides read TGTGCCAGCTCACCGGCAGGGCGGAGGGAGACCCAGTACTTC. It yields the protein CASSPAGRRETQYF.

J is TRBJ2-2 and V is TRBV10-3; tentatively, D is TRBD1 or TRBD2 (5 bases each). The CDR3 covers 16 residues. V lost 4 bases and J lost 8, with 20 bases in between. Germline-derived CDR1 and CDR2 are ENHRY and SYGVKD. The CDR3 DNA sequence: TGTGCCATCAGTGGGGCAGTAGGGACGGCCAGTGGGGAGCTGTTTTTT. Translating gives CAISGAVGTASGELFF.

The chain has TRBV9 and TRBJ2-5; 11 bases align to TRBD2. The ends lost 4 bases at V and 3 bases at J; junction bases unmatched: 5. This CDR3 has 15 residues. Germline-derived CDR1 and CDR2 are SGDLS and YYNGEE. The CDR3 nucleotides are TGTGCCAGCAGCCCGACTAGCGGGATGAAAGAGACCCAGTACTTC. This gives the protein CASSPTSGMKETQYF.

The rearrangement uses TRBV18 and TRBJ2-1; D possibly uses TRBD1 or TRBD2 (6 bases each). The CDR3 sequence is 16 residues long. Germline V gene lookup returns CDR1 KGHSH and CDR2 LQKENI. V lost 3 bases and J 2 bases, leaving 14 bases between the germline ends. The CDR3 loop reads CASSPTAGHPYNEQFF. The DNA of the CDR3 is TGTGCCAGCTCACCCACCGCGGGACACCCCTACAATGAGCAGTTCTTC.

The chain joins TRBV19 to TRBJ1-2, with D unresolved. The CDR3 contains 13 residues. The V gene's germline CDR1 is LNHDA and CDR2 SQIVND (reference sequence). Trimming left V 5 bases short and J 0 bases short, with 7 bases between. Written as DNA, the CDR3 is TGTGCCAGTAGTTCAGCCACTAACTATGGCTACACCTTC. It specifies CASSSATNYGYTF. The full variable domain, its missing parts supplied by reference TRBV19 and TRBJ1-2, is DGGITQSPKYLFRKEGQNVTLSCEQNLNHDAMYWYRQDPGQGLRLIYYSQIVNDFQKGDIAEGYSVSREKKESFPLTVTSAQKNPTAFYLCASSSATNYGYTFGSGTRLTVV.

This chain connects TRBV25-1 to TRBJ2-3; TRBD2 is a possible D gene (5 bases). Between the trimmed V and J ends, which lost 8 bases and 4 bases, there was a span of 10 bases. The CDR3 contains 12 residues. Germline V gene lookup returns CDR1 MGHDK and CDR2 SYGVNS. CDR3 bases: TGTGCCAGCGCCCCGGGGTCAGATACGCAGTATTTT. It translates to CASAPGSDTQYF.

The chain links TRBV5-4 to TRBJ1-2, with unresolved D. Germline V lookup: CDR1 SGHNT, CDR2 YYREEE (reference sequence). This CDR3 is built from 14 residues. V gave up 2 bases and J gave up 1 base, with 9 bases separating them. CDR3 DNA sequence: TGTGCCAGCAGCTTTTCTCCGGGTAACTATGGCTACACCTTC. Its protein product is CASSFSPGNYGYTF.

A few counts support this clone. V gene TRBV27 combines with J gene TRBJ2-7, with TRBD2 matching over 7 bases. CDR1 and CDR2 from the germline V gene are MNHEY and SMNVEV (reference sequence). This CDR3 has 16 amino acids. J lost 3 bases, V lost 6 bases, and 14 bases had no gene match. The CDR3 region has the DNA TGTGCCAGCAGGCCGTTGTTAAGCGGGGATATCTACGAGCAGTACTTC. Translated, it gives CASRPLLSGDIYEQYF.